This T cell receptor beta chain originates from a study of blood T cells in healthy people across ages. From germline, CDR1 is SGHRS and CDR2 YFSETQ. The CDR3 totals 14 residues. Germline trimming cut 4 bases from V and 4 bases from J; bases unmatched to any gene: 6. For the second PCR, which ran for roughly 6 to 11 cycles, a sample-barcoded 5' primer and a J-beta primer mix were used. TCRdb re-called the 5' RACE reads through MiXCR, storing one row per CDR3 protein. Of a few hundred thousand distinct CDR3 sequences in the sample, 25% to 30% are singletons; the top ten hold approximately 17%. Researchers report isolating at least 6.5 million PBMCs per sample. Findings and caveats of the study: Long-lived and aged donors differed, with more naive CD4+ cells and higher diversity in the long-lived. TCR beta diversity per million T cells fell roughly linearly with age.

Comments on this clonotype: Its antigen is not known.

The J gene is TRBJ2-3, the V gene TRBV5-1; 7 nucleotides agree with TRBD1. The sequence derives from a woman in her 70s in good health. The material sequenced was blood. CDR3 in DNA: TGCGCCAGCAGCGCTCGACAGGGTGCAGATACGCAGTATTTT. It specifies CASSARQGADTQYF.